These 28 T cell receptor beta chains were sequenced from one sample in a study of early T cells in non-severe SARS-CoV-2 infection. One entry per CDR3 protein results from TCRdb running MiXCR on the 5' RACE reads. The sample lists more than 75,000 distinct CDR3 sequences, around 15% seen once, with roughly 6% in the top ten. Sequences were obtained from whole blood. These receptors originate from an adult who was a healthcare worker with PCR-confirmed SARS-CoV-2 infection or an uninfected control (not recorded which).

The rearrangement links TRBV4-1 to TRBJ2-3, with 11 nucleotides matching TRBD2. V trimming: 5 bases; J trimming: 2 bases; junction bases outside the gene matches: 15. This CDR3 has 19 amino acids. In germline, CDR1 is MGHRA, CDR2 YSYEKL. The CDR3, as DNA: TGCGCCAGCAGCGGGCCTAAGGATTCTAGCGGGGGGCTCACAGATACGCAGTATTTT. Its protein is CASSGPKDSSGGLTDTQYF.

This clonotype was seen more than once but under ten times. This chain joins TRBV7-8 and TRBJ2-2; D is ambiguous. This CDR3 has 13 amino acids. Per the germline V gene, CDR1 is SGHVS and CDR2 is FQNEAQ. The V and J ends lost 1 base and 7 bases respectively, with 7 bases between them. CDR3 sequence reads: CASSLGSVGELFF. In nucleotides, the CDR3 is TGTGCCAGCAGCTTAGGATCCGTCGGGGAGCTGTTTTTT.

The table lists this clonotype with a few counts. V is TRBV4-3 and J is TRBJ2-5; a weak D match, TRBD2 (5 bases). Germline V gene data show CDR1 as LGHNA and CDR2 as YSLEER. V shed 0 bases and J shed 6 bases, with 14 bases lying between them. The CDR3 consists of 15 residues. CDR3 DNA sequence: TGCGCCAGCAGCCAAGATAGGGCTAGCATGAAGACCCAGTACTTC. Translation gives CASSQDRASMKTQYF.

J is TRBJ2-1 and V is TRBV20-1, with 7 bases fitting TRBD2. The CDR3 covers 14 residues. Trimming at V came to 6 bases and at J to 7 bases, leaving 12 bases not matched to a gene. Germline lookup yields CDR1 DFQATT and CDR2 SNEGSKA (reference sequence). CDR3 protein: CSALWAGVDNEQFF. CDR3 DNA sequence: TGCAGTGCCCTCTGGGCGGGGGTCGATAATGAGCAGTTCTTC.

This clonotype was found a few times. The V call is TRBV7-6, the J call TRBJ1-1; D is perhaps TRBD1 (5 bases). The CDR3 loop spans 17 amino acids. The V gene lost 3 bases and the J gene lost 0 bases, with 17 bases spanning the gap. Germline loops: CDR1 SGHVS, CDR2 FNYEAQ. CDR3 amino acids: CASSLTESRGMNTEAFF. The CDR3 nucleotides are TGTGCCAGCAGCTTGACAGAATCTCGGGGGATGAACACTGAAGCTTTCTTT.

The V call is TRBV29-1, the J call TRBJ1-1; D unclear. Trimming shortened V by 7 bases and J by 3 bases, and 15 bases separated the two germline ends. The CDR3 loop spans 13 amino acids. The germline CDR1 and CDR2 sequences are SQVTM and ANQGSEA. CDR3 in DNA: TGCAGCGCCTATCAACCAGGCCACACTGAAGCTTTCTTT. Protein: CSAYQPGHTEAFF.

The table lists this clonotype with a count of one. This rearrangement joins TRBV6-1 to TRBJ2-3, with 8 bases lining up with TRBD2. Germline-derived CDR1 and CDR2 are MNHNS and SASEGT. Trimming at V came to 10 bases and at J to 0 bases, leaving 3 bases not matched to a gene. The CDR3 runs 13 residues. CDR3 coding DNA: TGTGCCATACAGCGGGGGAGCACAGATACGCAGTATTTT. Its translation is CAIQRGSTDTQYF.

This clonotype has a handful of counts. V gene TRBV3-1 combines with J gene TRBJ1-1; perhaps TRBD1 as D (6 bases). V shed 1 base and J shed 7 bases, with 19 bases lying between them. This CDR3 is built from 16 residues. Germline CDR1 and CDR2: LGHDT and YNNKEL (reference sequence). CDR3 region: CASSQGTGGPTREAFF. The CDR3 nucleotides are TGTGCCAGCAGCCAAGGTACGGGGGGCCCGACCCGTGAAGCTTTCTTT.

In this sample, this clonotype turned up a few times. The chain is built from TRBV27 and TRBJ2-3; unclear D gene. Germline CDR1 reads MNHEY; CDR2 reads SMNVEV (reference sequence). Trimming shortened V by 6 bases and J by 1 base, and 11 bases separated the two germline ends. The CDR3 is 14 residues long. The CDR3 is CASRIDTGTDTQYF. CDR3 coding DNA: TGTGCCAGCAGAATCGACACAGGCACAGATACGCAGTATTTT.

The rearrangement joins TRBV6-5 to TRBJ1-5, with TRBD1 as a possible D gene (6 bases). Trimming left V 2 bases short and J 5 bases short, with 7 bases between. The CDR3 extends over 13 amino acids. Per the germline V gene, CDR1 is MNHEY and CDR2 is SVGAGI. This CDR3 is CASSYRGDQPQHF. In DNA form, the CDR3 reads TGTGCCAGCAGTTACAGGGGGGATCAGCCCCAGCATTTT.

V is TRBV5-5 and J is TRBJ1-1; no clear D gene. In germline, CDR1 is SGHKS, CDR2 YYEKEE (reference sequence). Trimming took off 2 bases at V and 3 bases at J, with 14 bases between the two ends. The CDR3 covers 15 residues. The CDR3 is CASSLVAVMHTEAFF. Written as DNA, the CDR3 is TGTGCCAGCAGCTTAGTAGCGGTTATGCACACTGAAGCTTTCTTT.

This clonotype was recorded at least ten times. The genes are TRBV27 and TRBJ1-1, with 10 bases aligning to TRBD1. Germline lookup yields CDR1 MNHEY and CDR2 SMNVEV (reference sequence). The J segment lost 6 bases and the V segment lost 7 bases, leaving 11 bases of the junction unmatched. This CDR3 region has 15 residues. CDR3 nucleotides: TGTGCCAGCACCCCAGGAGACAGGGGGCACTCTGAAGCTTTCTTT. This encodes CASTPGDRGHSEAFF.

The J gene is TRBJ2-2, the V gene TRBV6-2 or TRBV6-3; D is undetermined. This CDR3 has 12 residues. V dropped 6 bases and J dropped 5 bases, with 7 bases sitting between them. From germline, CDR1 is MNHEY and CDR2 SVGEGT. This CDR3 is CASRPGTGELFF. CDR3 sequence (DNA): TGTGCCAGCAGACCCGGAACCGGGGAGCTGTTTTTT.

This clonotype was detected ten times or more. The chain joins TRBV6-4 to TRBJ1-1, with 9 nucleotides matching TRBD1. Trimming at V came to 6 bases and at J to 7 bases, leaving 6 bases not matched to a gene. Germline CDR1 is MRHNA and CDR2 is SNTAGT. The length of the CDR3 is 13 residues. The CDR3 region is CASRLDRGHEAFF. In nucleotides, the CDR3 is TGTGCCAGCAGATTGGACAGGGGTCATGAAGCTTTCTTT.

This clonotype was seen more than once but under ten times. This chain connects TRBV14 to TRBJ2-1; the D is unclear. Germline CDR1 SGHDN, CDR2 FVKESK. The CDR3 has 13 residues. The V gene lost 5 bases and the J gene lost 5 bases, with 10 bases spanning the gap. CDR3 bases: TGTGCCAGCAGCACCAGGCCTAACAATGAGCAGTTCTTC. Its protein product is CASSTRPNNEQFF.

This clonotype appeared a few times. CDR3 sequence reads: CASTSRTGSYEQYF. Written as DNA, the CDR3 is TGTGCCAGCACCTCACGGACAGGGTCCTACGAGCAGTACTTC. This chain uses TRBV6-5 with TRBJ2-7, with TRBD1 identical over 8 bases. Germline CDR1 is MNHEY and CDR2 is SVGAGI. J lost 1 base, V lost 7 bases, and 6 bases had no gene match. The CDR3 loop spans 14 amino acids.

The chain recombines TRBV6-5 with TRBJ1-4; D call uncertain. Trimming took 2 bases from V and 5 from J, leaving 9 bases between them. Germline V gene sequence: CDR1 MNHEY, CDR2 SVGAGI. The length of the CDR3 is 14 residues. The CDR3 sequence: CASSYAGLNEKLFF. CDR3 coding DNA: TGTGCCAGCAGTTACGCGGGTCTCAATGAAAAACTGTTTTTT.

This clonotype showed up many times. The J gene is TRBJ2-3, the V gene TRBV4-2; D ambiguous. Trimming removed 0 bases from V and 0 bases from J, with 7 bases in between. Germline CDR1 and CDR2: LGHNA and YNFKEQ. This CDR3 has 15 amino acids. In DNA, the CDR3 is TGTGCCAGCAGCCAAGATCACGGAAGCACAGATACGCAGTATTTT. Translated: CASSQDHGSTDTQYF.

The sample holds many counts of this clonotype. This chain joins TRBV5-1 and TRBJ2-3; D gene unclear. This CDR3 has 16 residues. Germline CDR1 and CDR2: SGHRS and YFSETQ. V dropped 0 bases and J dropped 0 bases, with 11 bases sitting between them. In nucleotides, the CDR3 is TGCGCCAGCAGCTTGGGGGCCAGATCGAGCACAGATACGCAGTATTTT. Protein sequence: CASSLGARSSTDTQYF.

The chain carries TRBV20-1 and TRBJ1-6; D may be TRBD1 (5 bases). Germline CDR1 reads DFQATT; CDR2 reads SNEGSKA (reference sequence). Trimming removed 3 bases at V and 7 bases at J, with 13 bases between. The CDR3 has 14 residues. The DNA of the CDR3 is TGCAGTGCTAGTGCCCCAGGGATGAATTCACCCCTCCACTTT. This sequence encodes CSASAPGMNSPLHF.

This clonotype was counted only a few times. This chain connects TRBV15 to TRBJ2-7, with D unresolved. CDR1 is LNHNV and CDR2 is YYDKDF in the germline V gene (reference sequence). Trimming left V 0 bases short and J 6 bases short, with 12 bases between. The CDR3 runs to 14 residues. The CDR3 coding sequence is TGTGCCACCAGCAGAGATAAGGGCCAGCCCGAGCAGTACTTC. Translated, it gives CATSRDKGQPEQYF.

The rearrangement links TRBV10-3 to TRBJ2-7, with a weak D call TRBD2 (6 bases). V lost 10 bases and J lost 5, with 21 bases in between. The CDR3 has 14 residues. Germline V gene sequence: CDR1 ENHRY, CDR2 SYGVKD. The CDR3 protein is CATRRDLNQDEQYF. For the CDR3, the DNA is TGTGCCACCCGGCGGGACTTGAACCAGGACGAGCAGTACTTC.

V and J are TRBV5-1 and TRBJ1-3; 8 positions match TRBD1. Germline V lookup: CDR1 SGHRS, CDR2 YFSETQ. J gave up 4 bases and V 4 bases, and 13 bases lay outside the gene matches. The CDR3 has 17 amino acids. CDR3 nucleotide sequence: TGCGCCAGCAGCGCCCAACAGGGGGGCTTAGAAGGAAACACCATATATTTT. Encoded protein: CASSAQQGGLEGNTIYF.

V and J are TRBV7-6 and TRBJ2-6, with 9 positions matching TRBD1. Per the germline V gene, CDR1 is SGHVS and CDR2 is FNYEAQ. V lost 10 bases, J lost 0 bases, and 7 bases stayed unmatched. This CDR3 has 16 amino acids. The chain's CDR3 is CATQGQGRSGANVLTF. CDR3 nucleotides: TGTGCCACACAGGGACAGGGACGCTCTGGGGCCAACGTCCTGACTTTC.

The chain is built from TRBV7-2 and TRBJ1-1, with 7 bases fitting TRBD1. The V and J ends lost 3 bases and 2 bases, in that order; junction bases with no gene match: 6. The germline gives CDR1 SGHTA, CDR2 FQGNSA. The CDR3 runs 15 residues. CDR3 region: CASSFSGQANTEAFF. In DNA form, the CDR3 reads TGTGCCAGCAGCTTTTCCGGACAGGCTAACACTGAAGCTTTCTTT.

V is TRBV10-3 and J is TRBJ2-7; D gene ambiguous. The CDR3 totals 13 residues. Trimming pared 8 bases from V and 4 bases from J, leaving 15 bases between. The germline gives CDR1 ENHRY, CDR2 SYGVKD. The CDR3 spells CAIQGGVRYEQYF. CDR3 coding DNA: TGTGCCATCCAAGGTGGGGTTAGGTACGAGCAGTACTTC.

This clonotype was seen ten or more times. This chain uses TRBV11-2 with TRBJ2-2, with TRBD1 matching over 7 bases. Trimming removed 4 bases from V and 4 bases from J; junction bases left unmatched: 6. Looked up from germline, CDR1 is SGHAT and CDR2 is FQNNGV. The CDR3 totals 15 residues. The DNA of the CDR3 is TGTGCCAGCAGCTCCCTGACAGGGAGCACCGGGGAGCTGTTTTTT. Its translation: CASSSLTGSTGELFF. The full variable domain, completed using reference TRBV11-2 and TRBJ2-2, is EAGVAQSPRYKIIEKRQSVAFWCNPISGHATLYWYQQILGQGPKLLIQFQNNGVVDDSQLPKDRFSAERLKGVDSTLKIQPAKLEDSAVYLCASSSLTGSTGELFFGEGSRLTVL.

As for this clonotype: A much more abundant neighbour one base away suggests this may be a read error. The CDR3 does not close with the conserved phenylalanine or tryptophan, likely indicating a read error. The chain is built from TRBV7-2 and TRBJ2-7; 7 bases map to TRBD1. CDR1 and CDR2 (germline): SGHTA, FQGNSA. The CDR3 extends over 15 amino acids. The J segment lost 3 bases and the V segment lost 4 bases, leaving 9 bases of the junction unmatched. CDR3 amino acids: CASSSGQARVYEQYI. The CDR3 DNA is TGTGCCAGCAGCTCAGGACAGGCTAGAGTCTACGAGCAGTACATC.